Shown below are 12 T cell receptor beta chains from a single sample sequenced in a study of identical twins. TCRdb reanalysed the 5' RACE reads using MiXCR and keeps one entry per CDR3 protein. The sample consists of over 200,000 distinct CDR3 sequences, 6.5% of them appearing once. This sample also belongs to another study, concerning T cells expressing NK-cell markers.

Specimen: CD8+ T cells sorted from blood. Receptors were obtained from a woman under 30 in good health.

This clonotype has just a few counts. The chain recombines TRBV12-5 with TRBJ1-1; D is uncertain. Germline values: CDR1 LGHNT, CDR2 FRNRAP. The CDR3 is made up of 13 amino acids. V lost 4 bases, J lost 1 base, and 7 bases lay in between. This chain's CDR3 is CASGSGPNTEAFF. The CDR3 DNA is TGTGCTAGTGGTTCGGGCCCGAACACTGAAGCTTTCTTT.

This clonotype was counted between two and nine times. The J gene is TRBJ2-5, the V gene TRBV19; D is undetermined. With 5 bases removed from V and 2 bases from J, the gap between germline ends came to 9 bases. In germline, CDR1 is LNHDA, CDR2 SQIVND (reference sequence). The length of the CDR3 is 13 residues. CDR3 in DNA: TGTGCCAGTAGTGTATCTATTCAAGAGACCCAGTACTTC. It translates to CASSVSIQETQYF.

The chain recombines TRBV7-6 with TRBJ1-4; D is possibly TRBD1 (6 bases). The V gene lost 0 bases and the J gene lost 4 bases, with 9 bases spanning the gap. There are 15 residues in the CDR3. The V gene's germline CDR1 is SGHVS and CDR2 FNYEAQ. The CDR3, as DNA: TGTGCCAGCAGCTTAGCGGACAGCATTAATGAAAAACTGTTTTTT. It specifies CASSLADSINEKLFF. Based on the CDR3 plus reference TRBV7-6 and TRBJ1-4, the full variable domain is GAGVSQSPRYKVTKRGQDVALRCDPISGHVSLYWYRQALGQGPEFLTYFNYEAQQDKSGLPNDRFSAERPEGSISTLTIQRTEQRDSAMYRCASSLADSINEKLFFGSGTQLSVL.

In its sample, this clonotype was seen a few times. The J gene is TRBJ2-2, the V gene TRBV6-5; D may be TRBD2 (5 bases). V lost 0 bases to trimming and J lost 6 bases, with 8 bases between them. Looked up from germline, CDR1 is MNHEY and CDR2 is SVGAGI. This CDR3 has 14 residues. The CDR3 sequence: CASSYSIGAGELFF. The CDR3 nucleotides read TGTGCCAGCAGTTACTCGATCGGGGCCGGGGAGCTGTTTTTT.

This clonotype was detected only a few times. J is TRBJ1-2 and V is TRBV29-1; TRBD1 matches at 7 bases. Germline CDR1 reads SQVTM; CDR2 reads ANQGSEA. The CDR3 runs 11 residues. Germline trimming cut 7 bases from V and 4 bases from J; bases unmatched to any gene: 3. The CDR3 here is CSEGGGYGYTF. CDR3 in DNA: TGCAGCGAAGGGGGCGGCTATGGCTACACCTTC.

The rearrangement links TRBV11-2 to TRBJ2-2; D is ambiguous. The V end was cut by 1 base, the J end by 3 bases, with 6 bases between. The germline gives CDR1 SGHAT, CDR2 FQNNGV. CDR3 size: 14 residues. CDR3 bases: TGTGCCAGCAGCTTAGGACTGTACACCGGGGAGCTGTTTTTT. Protein: CASSLGLYTGELFF. The whole variable domain, remainder taken from reference TRBV11-2 and TRBJ2-2, is EAGVAQSPRYKIIEKRQSVAFWCNPISGHATLYWYQQILGQGPKLLIQFQNNGVVDDSQLPKDRFSAERLKGVDSTLKIQPAKLEDSAVYLCASSLGLYTGELFFGEGSRLTVL.

This clonotype was counted a few times. The J gene is TRBJ2-1, the V gene TRBV9; 7 positions agree with TRBD1. The germline CDR1 and CDR2 sequences are SGDLS and YYNGEE. The V and J ends lost 4 bases and 6 bases, in that order; junction bases with no gene match: 10. The CDR3 totals 15 residues. CDR3 DNA sequence: TGTGCCAGCAGCCACGAAGGGACAGCGATCAATGAGCAGTTCTTC. Residues: CASSHEGTAINEQFF.

This clonotype was recorded many times. The chain has TRBV20-1 and TRBJ1-5; no clear D. Germline V gives CDR1 DFQATT, CDR2 SNEGSKA (reference sequence). V was pared by 3 bases and J by 0 bases, with 12 bases between. The CDR3 has 15 residues. This chain's CDR3 is CSARVKGYSNQPQHF. For the CDR3, the DNA is TGCAGTGCTAGGGTCAAGGGTTATAGCAATCAGCCCCAGCATTTT.

This clonotype was counted many times. V and J are TRBV3-1 and TRBJ2-7; D is unresolved. Trimming took 0 bases from V and 2 from J, leaving 23 bases between them. CDR1 and CDR2 (germline): LGHDT, YNNKEL (reference sequence). The length of the CDR3 is 19 residues. Written as DNA, the CDR3 is TGTGCCAGCAGCCAAGATCCGGCGGATCTCCTCCTGTCGCCCTACGAGCAGTACTTC. Residues: CASSQDPADLLLSPYEQYF.

There are a few counts of this clonotype. The DNA for the CDR3 is TGTGCCAGCAGCGTAGCGGAAGGGACAGGGCCTCGCGATACGCAGTATTTT. Protein product: CASSVAEGTGPRDTQYF. This chain uses TRBV9 with TRBJ2-3; 9 nucleotides match TRBD1. With V trimmed by 0 bases and J by 6 bases, 11 bases remained unmatched. The CDR3 runs 17 residues. Germline-derived CDR1 and CDR2 are SGDLS and YYNGEE. Combining the CDR3 with reference TRBV9 and TRBJ2-3 gives the whole variable domain DSGVTQTPKHLITATGQRVTLRCSPRSGDLSVYWYQQSLDQGLQFLIQYYNGEERAKGNILERFSAQQFPDLHSELNLSSLELGDSALYFCASSVAEGTGPRDTQYFGPGTRLTVL.

This clonotype was picked up many times. This chain connects TRBV7-9 to TRBJ2-5; 7 nucleotides align to TRBD2. The junction had 16 bases not matched to a gene; V was cut back by 4 bases and J by 5 bases. The length of the CDR3 is 17 residues. The germline V gene has CDR1 SEHNR and CDR2 FQNEAQ (reference sequence). CDR3 in amino acids: CASSSPPSGPPRETQYF. CDR3 coding DNA: TGTGCCAGCAGCTCCCCTCCTAGCGGCCCCCCAAGGGAGACCCAGTACTTC.

This clonotype was found a few times. The chain combines TRBV9 with TRBJ2-5; D perhaps matches TRBD2 (5 bases). Trimming removed 0 bases from V and 5 bases from J, with 8 bases in between. The CDR3 contains 13 residues. Germline V gene data show CDR1 as SGDLS and CDR2 as YYNGEE. Here the CDR3 DNA reads TGTGCCAGCAGCGTAGGAGGGTGGGAGACCCAGTACTTC. It encodes CASSVGGWETQYF.